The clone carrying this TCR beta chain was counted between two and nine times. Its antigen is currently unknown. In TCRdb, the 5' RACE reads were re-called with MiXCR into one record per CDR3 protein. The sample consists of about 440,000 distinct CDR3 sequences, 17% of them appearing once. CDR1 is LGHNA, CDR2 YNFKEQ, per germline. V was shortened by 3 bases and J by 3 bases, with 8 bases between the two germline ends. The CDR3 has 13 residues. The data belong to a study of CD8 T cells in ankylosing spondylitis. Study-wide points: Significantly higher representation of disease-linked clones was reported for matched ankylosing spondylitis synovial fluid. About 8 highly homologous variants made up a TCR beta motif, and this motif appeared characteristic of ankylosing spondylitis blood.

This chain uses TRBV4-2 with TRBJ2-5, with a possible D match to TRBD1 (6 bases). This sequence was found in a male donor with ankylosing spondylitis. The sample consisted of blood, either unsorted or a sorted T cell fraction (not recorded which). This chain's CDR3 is CASSQRTEETQYF. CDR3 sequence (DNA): TGTGCCAGCAGCCAGCGGACAGAAGAGACCCAGTACTTC.